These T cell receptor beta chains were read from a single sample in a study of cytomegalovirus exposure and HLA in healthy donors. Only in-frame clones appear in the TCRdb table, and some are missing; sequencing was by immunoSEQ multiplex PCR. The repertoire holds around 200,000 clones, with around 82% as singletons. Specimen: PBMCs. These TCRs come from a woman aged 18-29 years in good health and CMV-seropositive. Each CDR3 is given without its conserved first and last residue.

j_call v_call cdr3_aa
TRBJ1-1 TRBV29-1 SVSDAGTEAF
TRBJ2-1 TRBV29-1 SVTAGLAGGLEQF
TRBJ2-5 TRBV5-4 ASSLAASSGRATQY
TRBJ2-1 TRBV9 ASSAGGTNEQF
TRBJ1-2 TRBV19 ASSLYSGTGSINYGYT
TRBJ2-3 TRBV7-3 ASSPERGGTDTQY
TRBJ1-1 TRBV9 ASSAGRVGLEAF
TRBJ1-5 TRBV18 ASSRRGNQGLNQPQH
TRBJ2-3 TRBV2 ASKGHGTDTQY
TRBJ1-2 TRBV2 ASRATGTERGGYT
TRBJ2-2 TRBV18 ASSADSTGELF
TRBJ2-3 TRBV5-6 ASSEISADTQY
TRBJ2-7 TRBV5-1 ASSPGTPQYEQY
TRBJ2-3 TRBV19 ASSIDSGTDTQY
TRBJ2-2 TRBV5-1 ASSSGQNAGELF
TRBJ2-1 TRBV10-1 ASRKGTGSNEQF
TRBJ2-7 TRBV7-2 ASSGGWTGFGEQY
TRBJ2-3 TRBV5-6 ASSLSGGGVTDTQY
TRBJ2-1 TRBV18 ASSPPSYNEQF
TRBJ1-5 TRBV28 ASKGQPSNQPQH
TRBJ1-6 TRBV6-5 ASSPRPTLDSPLH
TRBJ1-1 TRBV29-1 SVAQGGAEAF
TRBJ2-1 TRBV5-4 ASSTRTSRQF
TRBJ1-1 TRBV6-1 ASSGRGWGVRGTEAF
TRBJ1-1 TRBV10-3 AIKSGNTEAF
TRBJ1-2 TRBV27 ASSYDGTAPNYGYT
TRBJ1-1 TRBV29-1 STYSGTGGTEAF
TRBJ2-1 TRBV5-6 ASSFLAGVGDNEQF
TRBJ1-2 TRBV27 ASSFTENYGYT
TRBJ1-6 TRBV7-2 ASSIGQGGRPLH
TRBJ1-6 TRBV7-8 ASSLVQGNSPLH
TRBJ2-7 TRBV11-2 ASSVDRGSYEQY
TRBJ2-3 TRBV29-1 SVALGQESTDTQY
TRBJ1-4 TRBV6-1 ASSERVSNEKLF
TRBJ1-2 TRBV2 ATETGKRGYT
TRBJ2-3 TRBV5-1 ASSLLTDTQY
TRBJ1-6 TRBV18 ASSRDTGNSPLH
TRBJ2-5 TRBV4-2 ASSRQGATSGGSQETQY